These 26 T cell receptor beta chains were all obtained from the same sample, sequenced in a study of control samples from healthy donors and cancer patients (dated by TCRdb to about 2020). The library came from the immunoSEQ multiplex PCR assay. Held by TCRdb, this immuneACCESS table contains in-frame sequences only and omits some clones. Under half of the omission traces to an unresolved V gene where checked; the cause of the rest is unknown. The sample table holds roughly 120,000 clones, of which about 93% were seen once. Over 2.5% of the sample rests with the top ten. Source material: blood. The receptors were sampled from a man younger than 45 in good health.

V is TRBV11-2 and J is TRBJ2-1, with a tentative D call TRBD1 (6 bases). This CDR3 region has 13 residues. Trimming left V 2 bases short and J 5 bases short, with 7 bases between. Germline V gene lookup returns CDR1 SGHAT and CDR2 FQNNGV. The CDR3 coding sequence is TGTGCCAGCAGCTTACAGGGGAACAATGAGCAGTTCTTC. Translated: CASSLQGNNEQFF.

J is TRBJ1-4 and V is TRBV5-6; unclear D gene. The CDR3 is 12 amino acids. The V gene's germline CDR1 is SGHDT and CDR2 YYEEEE. Trimming pared 4 bases from V and 8 bases from J, leaving 9 bases between. CDR3 in DNA: TGTGCCAGCAGCCCCAGAGGGGAAAAACTGTTTTTT. It codes for CASSPRGEKLFF.

The V gene is TRBV6-5, the J gene TRBJ1-2, with 8 bases identical to TRBD1. This CDR3 is built from 12 residues. Trimming at V came to 5 bases and at J to 12 bases, leaving 8 bases not matched to a gene. The germline V gene has CDR1 MNHEY and CDR2 SVGAGI. Written as DNA, the CDR3 is TGTGCCAGCAGTAACGACAGGGGAGTCGACACCTTC. Its translation: CASSNDRGVDTF.

This clone appeared a few times. The chain uses TRBV2 and TRBJ1-6, with D tentatively TRBD1 (5 bases). CDR1 is SNHLY, CDR2 FYNNEI, per germline. Trimming took off 4 bases at V and 7 bases at J, with 14 bases between the two ends. The CDR3 loop spans 15 amino acids. The chain's CDR3 is CASSVRDPGNSPLHF. CDR3 coding DNA: TGTGCCAGCAGTGTACGGGACCCAGGAAATTCACCCCTCCACTTT. Full variable domain (missing parts from reference TRBV2 and TRBJ1-6): EPEVTQTPSHQVTQMGQEVILRCVPISNHLYFYWYRQILGQKVEFLVSFYNNEISEKSEIFDDQFSVERPDGSNFTLKIRSTKLEDSAMYFCASSVRDPGNSPLHFGNGTRLTVT.

This clone was counted once. V gene TRBV18 combines with J gene TRBJ2-2, with D hard to call. The V gene's germline CDR1 is KGHSH and CDR2 LQKENI. V lost 1 base and J 6 bases, leaving 6 bases between the germline ends. This CDR3 is built from 13 residues. This CDR3 reads CASSPQGSGELFF. In nucleotides, the CDR3 is TGTGCCAGCTCACCACAGGGATCCGGGGAGCTGTTTTTT.

V is TRBV2 and J is TRBJ2-2; D remains unclear. The CDR3 is 12 residues long. V lost 2 bases, J lost 6 bases, and 4 bases lay in between. The germline gives CDR1 SNHLY, CDR2 FYNNEI. CDR3 amino acids: CASSERAGELFF. DNA of the CDR3: TGTGCCAGCAGTGAAAGGGCCGGGGAGCTGTTTTTT. Supplemented by reference TRBV2 and TRBJ2-2, the full variable domain reads EPEVTQTPSHQVTQMGQEVILRCVPISNHLYFYWYRQILGQKVEFLVSFYNNEISEKSEIFDDQFSVERPDGSNFTLKIRSTKLEDSAMYFCASSERAGELFFGEGSRLTVL.

V is TRBV6-2 or TRBV6-3 and J is TRBJ1-5; 9 bases align to TRBD1. V lost 5 bases to trimming and J lost 7 bases; unmatched junction nucleotides: 9. CDR1 and CDR2 from the germline V gene are MNHEY and SVGEGT. The CDR3 length is 15 residues. The CDR3 coding sequence is TGTGCCAGCAGTGACCCGGGACAGGGAGGACAGCCCCAGCATTTT. It yields the protein CASSDPGQGGQPQHF.

The V gene is TRBV5-1, the J gene TRBJ1-6; no definite D call. The length of the CDR3 is 15 residues. Germline values: CDR1 SGHRS, CDR2 YFSETQ. The V gene lost 0 bases and the J gene lost 7 bases, with 11 bases spanning the gap. CDR3 sequence reads: CASSLGAGWNSPLHF. Here the CDR3 DNA reads TGCGCCAGCAGCTTGGGCGCGGGATGGAATTCACCCCTCCACTTT. The full variable domain, with the rest looked up from reference TRBV5-1 and TRBJ1-6, is KAGVTQTPRYLIKTRGQQVTLSCSPISGHRSVSWYQQTPGQGLQFLFEYFSETQRNKGNFPGRFSGRQFSNSRSEMNVSTLELGDSALYLCASSLGAGWNSPLHFGNGTRLTVT.

The chain carries TRBV10-3 and TRBJ2-5; 8 nucleotides align to TRBD1. Trimming cost V 11 bases and J 1 base; bases outside gene matches: 6. The germline V gene encodes CDR1 ENHRY and CDR2 SYGVKD. The CDR3 runs 13 residues. CDR3 bases: TGTGCCGTCCGACAGGGGAGCCAAGAGACCCAGTACTTC. Protein product: CAVRQGSQETQYF.

CDR3 protein: CASSLVGGSQFF. As DNA, the CDR3 is TGTGCCAGCAGTTTAGTAGGGGGCTCGCAGTTCTTC. The rearrangement uses TRBV12-3 or TRBV12-4 and TRBJ2-1, with 7 bases aligning to TRBD1. This CDR3 contains 12 residues. Trimming took 1 base from V and 12 from J; bases not matched to a gene: 3.

The chain recombines TRBV19 with TRBJ1-6; D is unresolved. V shed 5 bases and J shed 8 bases, with 13 bases lying between them. The CDR3 covers 14 residues. Germline V gives CDR1 LNHDA, CDR2 SQIVND (reference sequence). The CDR3 DNA is TGTGCCAGTAGTCAAGTGGGGAGGGATTCACCCCTCCACTTT. It yields the protein CASSQVGRDSPLHF.

V and J are TRBV21-1 and TRBJ1-4; the tabulated D call, TRBD1, remains unverified against the DNA. TRBV21-1 is a pseudogene. The CDR3 is made up of 20 amino acids. CDR3 bases: TGTGCCAGCAGCAAAGCGGCACAGGGGGCAGGCGTTGCAACTAATGAAAAACTGTTTTTT. Its translation is CASSKAAQGAGVATNEKLFF.

J is TRBJ2-7 and V is TRBV11-2, with 7 bases matching TRBD1. Germline V gene lookup returns CDR1 SGHAT and CDR2 FQNNGV. The CDR3 totals 15 residues. V shed 4 bases and J 5 bases; nucleotides not matched to a gene: 11. CDR3 DNA: TGTGCCAGCAGCTATCGACAGGGTGTTTTCAACGAGCAGTACTTC. It translates to CASSYRQGVFNEQYF.

This rearrangement joins TRBV7-2 to TRBJ1-2; maybe TRBD1 (5 bases). The germline V gene has CDR1 SGHTA and CDR2 FQGNSA. Trimming cost V 4 bases and J 1 base, with 13 bases left between them. This CDR3 is built from 15 residues. The CDR3: CASSWGQGINYGYTF. In nucleotides, the CDR3 is TGTGCCAGCAGCTGGGGCCAGGGTATTAACTATGGCTACACCTTC.

The chain uses TRBV5-6 and TRBJ1-1, with D possibly matching TRBD1 (5 bases). The ends were cut back, 2 bases at V and 4 bases at J, with 15 bases in the middle. This CDR3 comprises 15 residues. CDR1 and CDR2 (germline): SGHDT, YYEEEE. This CDR3 is CASSFRAGFTTEAFF. As DNA, the CDR3 is TGTGCCAGCAGCTTTAGGGCAGGGTTCACCACTGAAGCTTTCTTT.

CDR3 loop: CASSVTPGLAGATDTQYF. The CDR3 DNA reads TGTGCCAGCAGCGTAACACCAGGACTAGCGGGGGCCACAGATACGCAGTATTTT. The genes are TRBV9 and TRBJ2-3; 13 nucleotides agree with TRBD2. The V segment lost 1 base and the J segment 2 bases; nucleotides outside the gene matches: 7. CDR1 SGDLS and CDR2 YYNGEE come from the germline V gene. There are 18 residues in the CDR3.

The rearrangement joins TRBV2 to TRBJ2-3, with no clear D. Germline CDR1 SNHLY, CDR2 FYNNEI. With 6 bases removed from V and 3 bases from J, the gap between germline ends came to 7 bases. This CDR3 is built from 12 residues. Here the CDR3 DNA reads TGTGCCAGCAGCTCCGCGACAGATACGCAGTATTTT. This gives the protein CASSSATDTQYF.

V and J are TRBV6-5 and TRBJ2-7; D is unclear. With 4 bases removed from V and 0 bases from J, the gap between germline ends came to 16 bases. This CDR3 has 16 amino acids. The germline gives CDR1 MNHEY, CDR2 SVGAGI. CDR3 loop: CASSFRSWSSSYEQYF. DNA of the CDR3: TGTGCCAGCAGTTTCCGATCGTGGTCGAGCTCCTACGAGCAGTACTTC.

The CDR3 loop is CASSRSEGWTDTQYF. The DNA for the CDR3 is TGTGCCAGTAGTAGAAGTGAGGGGTGGACAGATACGCAGTATTTT. The chain carries TRBV19 and TRBJ2-3, with D possibly called TRBD1 or TRBD2 (5 bases each). Trimming pared 4 bases from V and 3 bases from J, leaving 14 bases between. This CDR3 has 15 residues. Germline V gene sequence: CDR1 LNHDA, CDR2 SQIVND (reference sequence).

The chain uses TRBV7-7 and TRBJ2-7; a possible D gene is TRBD2 (6 bases). Per the germline V gene, CDR1 is SSHAT and CDR2 is FNYEAQ (reference sequence). V lost 5 bases and J lost 4, with 27 bases in between. The CDR3 has 18 residues. CDR3 protein: CASSRNRANYMEGYEQYF. CDR3 bases: TGTGCCAGCAGCAGAAACCGGGCAAATTACATGGAGGGGTACGAGCAGTACTTC.

V is TRBV5-1 and J is TRBJ2-7; TRBD1 aligns across 12 bases. The germline gives CDR1 SGHRS, CDR2 YFSETQ. The CDR3 has 14 amino acids. Trimming cost V 4 bases and J 7 bases; bases outside gene matches: 6. CDR3 residues: CASSPGTGGREQYF. The CDR3, as DNA: TGCGCCAGCAGCCCCGGGACAGGGGGCAGAGAGCAGTACTTC.

V usage is TRBV10-2 and J usage is TRBJ2-3, with D tentatively TRBD1 or TRBD2 (5 bases each). CDR1 WSHSY and CDR2 SAAADI come from the germline V gene. The CDR3 is 12 residues long. Between the trimmed V and J ends, which lost 7 bases and 8 bases, there was a span of 13 bases. The CDR3 nucleotides read TGCGCCAGCACCTTAGTTGGGGGTACGCAGTATTTT. It translates to CASTLVGGTQYF.

The chain combines TRBV7-9 with TRBJ1-1; no clear D. Germline values: CDR1 SEHNR, CDR2 FQNEAQ (reference sequence). The CDR3 is made up of 15 amino acids. V was clipped by 4 bases and J by 0 bases, with 12 bases between them. CDR3 coding DNA: TGTGCCAGCAGCTCCCAAGGGCTCATGAACACTGAAGCTTTCTTT. It specifies CASSSQGLMNTEAFF.

This rearrangement joins TRBV7-2 to TRBJ1-1; 10 nucleotides align to TRBD1. The germline CDR1 and CDR2 sequences are SGHTA and FQGNSA. V trimming: 5 bases; J trimming: 5 bases; junction bases outside the gene matches: 5. This CDR3 contains 14 residues. The CDR3 DNA is TGTGCCAGCAGCCGGGACAGGGGTGGAACTGAAGCTTTCTTT. It is translated as CASSRDRGGTEAFF.

Only a few counts were recorded for this clone. The rearrangement uses TRBV6-5 and TRBJ2-7; TRBD1 agrees at 10 bases. The CDR3 contains 15 residues. Trimming removed 5 bases from V and 2 bases from J; junction bases left unmatched: 6. CDR1 and CDR2 (germline): MNHEY, SVGAGI. CDR3 sequence reads: CASSKWGTGAYEQYF. The CDR3 DNA follows: TGTGCCAGCAGTAAGTGGGGGACAGGGGCCTACGAGCAGTACTTC.

This sequence joins TRBV6-1 and TRBJ1-4, with D possibly being TRBD1 (6 bases). The CDR3 runs 15 residues. V shed 1 base and J shed 7 bases, with 13 bases lying between them. Germline V lookup: CDR1 MNHNS, CDR2 SASEGT. CDR3 nucleotide sequence: TGTGCCAGCAGTGAAGAACTCGGGGGGGCTGAAAAACTGTTTTTT. It codes for CASSEELGGAEKLFF.